This T cell receptor (beta chain) was captured in a study of blood T cell repertoires in COVID-19. Repertoires were generated with immunoSEQ multiplex PCR, while TCRdb's copy carries only in-frame clones and drops some. Of about 180,000 clones listed, roughly 86% are singletons. The study drew participants aged 18 to 89 years from roughly 25 US areas. The study assigned cohorts using participant-reported clinical history. The CDR3 is 16 residues long. Germline CDR1 reads LNHDA; CDR2 reads SQIVND (reference sequence). The ends were cut back, 10 bases at V and 3 bases at J, with 22 bases in the middle. The clonotype originates from a woman aged 25 to 39 who had recovered from COVID-19. The sample comprised PBMCs or T cells enriched from blood (not recorded which). This chain links TRBV19 with TRBJ1-5; TRBD1 is a possible D gene (5 bases). The CDR3 here is CATSKMTVSANQPQHF. CDR3 nucleotides: TGTGCCACCTCGAAGATGACAGTTTCGGCCAATCAGCCCCAGCATTTT.